The 10 T cell receptor beta chains below all came from one sample that was sequenced in a study of CD8+ T cells in alopecia areata. Following RNA extraction, reverse transcription yielded cDNA that acted as the sequencing template. Clones were sequenced by immunoSEQ multiplex PCR, and TCRdb holds only the in-frame ones, with some missing. The sample holds 100,000 to 150,000 clones, approximately 52% seen once. Indicated treatment: oral pan-JAK inhibitor, 5-10 mg twice daily. The sequencing here drew on CD8+ T cells sorted from blood, taken at week 4, from a patient treated with tofacitinib. The receptors stem from a human donor with alopecia areata.

The V gene is TRBV7-6, the J gene TRBJ2-5; 8 nucleotides line up with TRBD1. The V segment lost 3 bases and the J segment 2 bases; nucleotides outside the gene matches: 8. From germline, CDR1 is SGHVS and CDR2 FNYEAQ. The CDR3 spans 16 residues. The CDR3, as DNA: TGTGCCAGCAGCTTTTCCGGACAGGGCCCTCAAGAGACCCAGTACTTC. This codes for CASSFSGQGPQETQYF.

The genes are TRBV4-1 and TRBJ1-2, with 7 bases matching TRBD1. This CDR3 comprises 16 residues. Germline V gene lookup returns CDR1 MGHRA and CDR2 YSYEKL. V lost 3 bases, J lost 6 bases, and 13 bases stayed unmatched. This chain's CDR3 is CASSHGSSGGSDGYTF. The CDR3 region has the DNA TGCGCCAGCAGCCACGGATCTTCAGGGGGATCGGATGGCTACACCTTC.

This chain uses TRBV25-1 with TRBJ2-4; D is unresolved. The CDR3 length is 14 residues. Germline assignment: CDR1 MGHDK and CDR2 SYGVNS. V dropped 3 bases and J dropped 1 base, with 7 bases sitting between them. CDR3 in amino acids: CASSDAAAKNIQYF. The CDR3 DNA sequence: TGTGCCAGCAGTGATGCGGCGGCCAAAAACATTCAGTACTTC.

This clone was seen just once. The chain has TRBV23-1 and TRBJ1-1; no clear D. TRBV23-1 is classed as an ORF, of uncertain function. The CDR3 extends over 11 amino acids. The V and J ends lost 8 bases and 8 bases respectively, with 12 bases between them. The CDR3 nucleotides are TGCGCCAGCCAGGATGGTCCCGAAGCTTTCTTT. Protein sequence: CASQDGPEAFF.

The CDR3 sequence is CASSIAGGPGEQYF. The CDR3 region has the DNA TGTGCCAGCAGTATAGCGGGGGGGCCTGGAGAGCAGTACTTC. The rearrangement links TRBV7-9 to TRBJ2-7; 11 nucleotides line up with TRBD2. The V gene's germline CDR1 is SEHNR and CDR2 FQNEAQ (reference sequence). This CDR3 has 14 amino acids. With 6 bases clipped from V and 7 bases from J, the junction kept 8 bases outside the gene matches.

The J gene is TRBJ1-1, the V gene TRBV5-6; 8 bases match TRBD1. The trim removed 0 bases at V and 4 bases at J, leaving 2 bases unmatched. The V gene's germline CDR1 is SGHDT and CDR2 YYEEEE. This CDR3 has 14 amino acids. Here the CDR3 DNA reads TGTGCCAGCAGCTTGGGGCAGGGGGCCACTGAAGCTTTCTTT. This encodes CASSLGQGATEAFF.

The J gene is TRBJ2-7, the V gene TRBV29-1; possibly TRBD1 or TRBD2 for D (5 bases each). The germline CDR1 and CDR2 sequences are SQVTM and ANQGSEA. V was shortened by 4 bases and J by 0 bases, with 16 bases between the two germline ends. The CDR3 spans 15 residues. The CDR3 loop is CSVVPVGVASYEQYF. In nucleotides, the CDR3 is TGCAGCGTTGTCCCGGTGGGGGTAGCCTCCTACGAGCAGTACTTC.

The rearrangement uses TRBV29-1 and TRBJ2-7; D gene unclear. The germline V gene has CDR1 SQVTM and CDR2 ANQGSEA. V gave up 0 bases and J gave up 1 base, with 10 bases separating them. The length of the CDR3 is 14 residues. CDR3 amino acids: CSVEEIGGSYEQYF. The DNA of the CDR3 is TGCAGCGTTGAAGAGATCGGCGGATCCTACGAGCAGTACTTC.

This clone was seen more than once but under ten times. The J gene is TRBJ2-5, the V gene TRBV15, with TRBD2 matching over 8 bases. Losses at the gene ends were 5 bases for V and 4 bases for J; bases not matched to a gene: 6. The CDR3 loop spans 14 amino acids. Germline lookup yields CDR1 LNHNV and CDR2 YYDKDF (reference sequence). The CDR3 sequence is CATSAVAGRETQYF. In DNA form, the CDR3 reads TGTGCCACCAGCGCGGTAGCGGGAAGAGAGACCCAGTACTTC. The full variable domain, its missing parts supplied by reference TRBV15 and TRBJ2-5, is DAMVIQNPRYQVTQFGKPVTLSCSQTLNHNVMYWYQQKSSQAPKLLFHYYDKDFNNEADTPDNFQSRRPNTSFCFLDIRSPGLGDTAMYLCATSAVAGRETQYFGPGTRLLVL.

A few counts support this clone. The rearrangement joins TRBV9 to TRBJ2-7; 11 nucleotides agree with TRBD1. The CDR3 contains 15 residues. J gave up 2 bases and V 2 bases, and 3 bases lay outside the gene matches. Per germline, CDR1 SGDLS and CDR2 YYNGEE. DNA for the CDR3: TGTGCCAGCAGCGTCTCGGGACAGGGGGCCTACGAGCAGTACTTC. Translated, it gives CASSVSGQGAYEQYF.